The 20 T cell receptor beta chains reported below all come from one sample, sequenced in a study of control samples from healthy donors and cancer patients. The method was immunoSEQ multiplex PCR; TCRdb's version includes in-frame clones alone and lacks a portion of them. The data hold about 120,000 clones, with just under 90% observed a single time. The material sequenced was blood. The receptors were sampled from a man younger than 45 in good health.

V usage is TRBV5-1 and J usage is TRBJ1-4, with TRBD1 identical over 9 bases. The germline V gene encodes CDR1 SGHRS and CDR2 YFSETQ. J was trimmed by 8 bases and V by 6 bases; bases with no gene match: 8. This CDR3 is built from 14 residues. The CDR3 DNA reads as TGCGCCAGCACCGGGACAGGGACGGGGGAAAAACTGTTTTTT. Encoded protein: CASTGTGTGEKLFF.

J is TRBJ2-1 and V is TRBV29-1; D is undetermined. Trimming pared 4 bases from V and 7 bases from J, leaving 5 bases between. CDR1 and CDR2 from the germline V gene are SQVTM and ANQGSEA. CDR3 length: 10 amino acids. The CDR3 DNA reads as TGCAGCGTTGCGGGTAATGAGCAGTTCTTC. This encodes CSVAGNEQFF.

The rearrangement links TRBV7-2 to TRBJ1-2; TRBD1 matches at 10 bases. Germline trimming cut 2 bases from V and 6 bases from J; bases unmatched to any gene: 9. Germline V gene lookup returns CDR1 SGHTA and CDR2 FQGNSA. The CDR3 is 16 residues long. The CDR3 here is CASSLFTGQGGNGYTF. Written as DNA, the CDR3 is TGTGCCAGCAGCTTATTTACTGGACAGGGGGGGAATGGCTACACCTTC.

J is TRBJ1-2 and V is TRBV19; D uncertain. The CDR3 extends over 15 amino acids. Trimming left V 7 bases short and J 5 bases short, with 20 bases between. CDR1 is LNHDA, CDR2 SQIVND, per germline (reference sequence). CDR3 sequence: CASKTQDFPTYGYTF. The CDR3 region has the DNA TGTGCCAGTAAAACGCAGGACTTTCCGACTTATGGCTACACCTTC.

This clone has more than one count but fewer than ten. This chain joins TRBV5-1 and TRBJ1-2; D gene ambiguous. The germline V and J ends were trimmed by 0 bases and 2 bases, with 8 bases remaining between them. The CDR3 totals 14 residues. CDR1 and CDR2 from the germline V gene are SGHRS and YFSETQ. The CDR3 sequence is CASSLDVRNYGYTF. The CDR3 nucleotides are TGCGCCAGCAGCTTGGATGTAAGAAACTATGGCTACACCTTC.

This chain uses TRBV5-5 with TRBJ2-6, with TRBD2 matching over 7 bases. Germline CDR1 and CDR2: SGHKS and YYEKEE (reference sequence). The CDR3 is 17 amino acids. Trimming cost V 3 bases and J 4 bases; bases outside gene matches: 10. The DNA of the CDR3 is TGTGCCAGCAGCTCGGGCGGGGGATTCTCCGGGGCCAACGTCCTGACTTTC. Amino acid sequence: CASSSGGGFSGANVLTF.

Turning to this clone: In the same sample, other DNA sequences code for this CDR3. The gene calls are TRBV24-1 and TRBJ1-1; 7 bases are shared with TRBD1. The CDR3 sequence is 15 residues long. The germline CDR1 and CDR2 sequences are KGHDR and SFDVKD. With V trimmed by 3 bases and J by 1 base, 4 bases remained unmatched. The CDR3 nucleotides read TGTGCCACCAGTGATCCAAGACAGGGGAACACTGAAGCTTTCTTT. It codes for CATSDPRQGNTEAFF.

The chain recombines TRBV18 with TRBJ2-7, with TRBD1 matching over 9 bases. J lost 0 bases, V lost 3 bases, and 3 bases had no gene match. CDR1 and CDR2 from the germline V gene are KGHSH and LQKENI. This CDR3 region has 15 residues. CDR3 bases: TGTGCCAGCTCACCGGGACAGGGAGGCTCCTACGAGCAGTACTTC. Translated, it gives CASSPGQGGSYEQYF.

The CDR3 protein is CASGGFTGGIKDTQYF. CDR3 nucleotide sequence: TGTGCTAGTGGCGGATTTACGGGGGGCATCAAGGATACGCAGTATTTT. The rearrangement joins TRBV12-5 to TRBJ2-3, with TRBD2 as a possible D gene (7 bases). The germline V gene encodes CDR1 LGHNT and CDR2 FRNRAP. The V gene lost 6 bases and the J gene lost 6 bases, with 22 bases spanning the gap. The CDR3 contains 16 residues.

V gene TRBV7-9 combines with J gene TRBJ2-2; TRBD1 or TRBD2 may be the D gene (6 bases each). This CDR3 has 14 amino acids. V was clipped by 2 bases and J by 7 bases, with 11 bases between them. Germline values: CDR1 SEHNR, CDR2 FQNEAQ (reference sequence). CDR3 DNA sequence: TGTGCCAGCAGCTTACCGGGGGCGGACGGGGAGCTGTTTTTT. Translating it yields CASSLPGADGELFF.

The V gene is TRBV11-2, the J gene TRBJ1-5, with D unclear. The CDR3 is 13 amino acids. Germline loops: CDR1 SGHAT, CDR2 FQNNGV. Trimming took 0 bases from V and 7 from J, leaving 7 bases between them. The CDR3 here is CASSLDPSQPQHF. In DNA form, the CDR3 reads TGTGCCAGCAGCTTAGATCCTAGCCAGCCCCAGCATTTT. The entire variable domain, with the rest obtained from reference TRBV11-2 and TRBJ1-5, is as follows: EAGVAQSPRYKIIEKRQSVAFWCNPISGHATLYWYQQILGQGPKLLIQFQNNGVVDDSQLPKDRFSAERLKGVDSTLKIQPAKLEDSAVYLCASSLDPSQPQHFGDGTRLSIL.

The chain links TRBV9 to TRBJ2-1; D ambiguous. Germline CDR1 and CDR2: SGDLS and YYNGEE. The CDR3 is 15 amino acids. The V end lost 3 bases, the J end lost 0 bases, and 10 bases lay between the germline ends. The CDR3 reads CASSGGGSSYNEQFF. CDR3 sequence (DNA): TGTGCCAGCAGCGGGGGTGGAAGCTCCTACAATGAGCAGTTCTTC. The whole variable domain, filled in from reference TRBV9 and TRBJ2-1, reads DSGVTQTPKHLITATGQRVTLRCSPRSGDLSVYWYQQSLDQGLQFLIQYYNGEERAKGNILERFSAQQFPDLHSELNLSSLELGDSALYFCASSGGGSSYNEQFFGPGTRLTVL.

The genes are TRBV25-1 and TRBJ1-6, with 7 bases aligning to TRBD1. In germline, CDR1 is MGHDK, CDR2 SYGVNS. The J segment lost 7 bases and the V segment lost 4 bases, leaving 10 bases of the junction unmatched. The CDR3 is 16 residues long. CDR3 DNA sequence: TGTGCCAGCAGTGCCCAGGGGGAAACTCGAAATTCACCCCTCCACTTT. Translated, it gives CASSAQGETRNSPLHF.

V usage is TRBV19 and J usage is TRBJ2-7; maybe TRBD1 (5 bases). The CDR3 loop spans 14 amino acids. Germline V gene data show CDR1 as LNHDA and CDR2 as SQIVND (reference sequence). Between the trimmed V and J ends, which lost 3 bases and 3 bases, there was a span of 12 bases. The CDR3 loop reads CASSIPGRVYEQYV. In DNA form, the CDR3 reads TGTGCCAGTAGTATCCCCGGCAGGGTCTACGAGCAGTACGTC.

This clone was picked up one time. The chain carries TRBV12-3 or TRBV12-4 and TRBJ1-2; D is perhaps TRBD1 (6 bases). Trimming took off 6 bases at V and 6 bases at J, with 11 bases between the two ends. CDR3 length equals 12 residues. The CDR3 nucleotides read TGTGCCAGCAGCTCTGGACAGAATGGCTACACCTTC. As protein: CASSSGQNGYTF.

V gene TRBV5-1 combines with J gene TRBJ2-7; 10 bases match TRBD1. Trimming cost V 7 bases and J 3 bases; bases outside gene matches: 7. The CDR3 has 14 residues. Germline assignment: CDR1 SGHRS and CDR2 YFSETQ. CDR3 nucleotide sequence: TGCGCCAGCTCACCTGGGACAGGGGTCTACGAGCAGTACTTC. Translation gives CASSPGTGVYEQYF. The full variable domain, completed using reference TRBV5-1 and TRBJ2-7, is KAGVTQTPRYLIKTRGQQVTLSCSPISGHRSVSWYQQTPGQGLQFLFEYFSETQRNKGNFPGRFSGRQFSNSRSEMNVSTLELGDSALYLCASSPGTGVYEQYFGPGTRLTVT.

The chain links TRBV14 to TRBJ2-5; D is perhaps TRBD1 or TRBD2 (5 bases each). Looked up from germline, CDR1 is SGHDN and CDR2 is FVKESK. CDR3 size: 16 residues. V lost 1 base to trimming and J lost 1 base, with 13 bases between them. CDR3 sequence reads: CASSQVTGRIQETQYF. In DNA, the CDR3 is TGTGCCAGCAGCCAAGTGACGGGGCGGATCCAAGAGACCCAGTACTTC.

This clone was seen just once. The V call is TRBV4-1, the J call TRBJ2-5, with D maybe TRBD2 (6 bases). The CDR3 covers 14 residues. Trimming took off 0 bases at V and 4 bases at J, with 9 bases between the two ends. Germline CDR1 is MGHRA and CDR2 is YSYEKL. The CDR3 DNA reads TGCGCCAGCAGCCAAGATCCCGGGGGAGAGACCCAGTACTTC. Translation: CASSQDPGGETQYF.

The V and J genes are TRBV11-2 and TRBJ2-5; 10 bases align to TRBD1. The V gene's germline CDR1 is SGHAT and CDR2 FQNNGV. Losses at the gene ends were 1 base for V and 3 bases for J; bases not matched to a gene: 5. This CDR3 is 16 amino acids long. The CDR3 reads CASSLGWGTGEETQYF. In DNA, the CDR3 is TGTGCCAGCAGCTTAGGGTGGGGGACAGGGGAAGAGACCCAGTACTTC. The full variable domain, in which reference TRBV11-2 and TRBJ2-5 provide the parts outside the CDR3, is EAGVAQSPRYKIIEKRQSVAFWCNPISGHATLYWYQQILGQGPKLLIQFQNNGVVDDSQLPKDRFSAERLKGVDSTLKIQPAKLEDSAVYLCASSLGWGTGEETQYFGPGTRLLVL.

J is TRBJ2-1 and V is TRBV6-2 or TRBV6-3; D gene ambiguous. CDR1 and CDR2 (germline): MNHEY, SVGEGT. The CDR3 spans 12 residues. Trimming took off 2 bases at V and 9 bases at J, with 8 bases between the two ends. CDR3 amino acids: CASSYRAAEQFF. In nucleotides, the CDR3 is TGTGCCAGCAGTTACCGAGCAGCTGAGCAGTTCTTC.